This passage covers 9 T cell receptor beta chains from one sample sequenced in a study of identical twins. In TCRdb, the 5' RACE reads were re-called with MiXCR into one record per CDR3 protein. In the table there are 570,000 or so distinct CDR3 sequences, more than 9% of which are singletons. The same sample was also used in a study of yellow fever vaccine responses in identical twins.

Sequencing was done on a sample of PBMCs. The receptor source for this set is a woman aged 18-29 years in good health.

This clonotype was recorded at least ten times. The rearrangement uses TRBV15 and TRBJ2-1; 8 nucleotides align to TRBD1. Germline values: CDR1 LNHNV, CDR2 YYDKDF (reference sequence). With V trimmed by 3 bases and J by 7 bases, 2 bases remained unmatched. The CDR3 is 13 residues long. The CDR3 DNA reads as TGTGCCACCAGCAGGGACAGGGTGAATGAGCAGTTCTTC. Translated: CATSRDRVNEQFF.

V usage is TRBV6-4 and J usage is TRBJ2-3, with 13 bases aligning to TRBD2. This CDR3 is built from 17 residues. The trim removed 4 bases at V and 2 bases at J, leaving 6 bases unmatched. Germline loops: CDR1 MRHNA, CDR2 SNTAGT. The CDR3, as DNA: TGTGCCAGCAGTGCCGGGACTAGCGGGGTGCCCACAGATACGCAGTATTTT. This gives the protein CASSAGTSGVPTDTQYF.

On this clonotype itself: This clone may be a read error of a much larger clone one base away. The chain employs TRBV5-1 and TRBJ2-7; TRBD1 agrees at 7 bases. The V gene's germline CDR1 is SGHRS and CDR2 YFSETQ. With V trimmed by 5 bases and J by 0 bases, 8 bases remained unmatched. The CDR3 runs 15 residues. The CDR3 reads CASRRSGDSSYEQYF. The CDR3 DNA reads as TGCGCCAGCAGACGATCCGGGGACAGCTCCTACGAGCAGTACTTC.

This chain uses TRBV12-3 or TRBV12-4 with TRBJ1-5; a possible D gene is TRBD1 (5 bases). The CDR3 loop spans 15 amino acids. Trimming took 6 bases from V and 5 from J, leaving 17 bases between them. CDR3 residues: CASSPSRGGDQPQHF. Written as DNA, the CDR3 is TGTGCCAGCAGCCCATCGAGAGGAGGGGATCAGCCCCAGCATTTT.

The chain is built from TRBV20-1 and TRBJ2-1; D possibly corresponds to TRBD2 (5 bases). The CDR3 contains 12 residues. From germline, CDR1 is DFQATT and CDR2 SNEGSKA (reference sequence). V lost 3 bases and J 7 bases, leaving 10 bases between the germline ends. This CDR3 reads CSASSWENEQFF. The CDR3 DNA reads TGCAGTGCTAGTTCTTGGGAGAATGAGCAGTTCTTC.

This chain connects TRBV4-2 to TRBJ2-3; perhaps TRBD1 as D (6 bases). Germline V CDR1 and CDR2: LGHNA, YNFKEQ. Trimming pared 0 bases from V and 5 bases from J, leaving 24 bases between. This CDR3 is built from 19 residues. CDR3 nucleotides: TGTGCCAGCAGCCAAGAGGGGGTTGGGCGGACCCTCAGGGGAGATACGCAGTATTTT. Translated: CASSQEGVGRTLRGDTQYF.

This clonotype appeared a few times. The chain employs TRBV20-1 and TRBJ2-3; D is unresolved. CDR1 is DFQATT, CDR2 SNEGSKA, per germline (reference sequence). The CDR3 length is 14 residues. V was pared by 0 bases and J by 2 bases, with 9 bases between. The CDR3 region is CSARDYEATDTQYF. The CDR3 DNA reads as TGCAGTGCTAGAGATTACGAGGCCACAGATACGCAGTATTTT.

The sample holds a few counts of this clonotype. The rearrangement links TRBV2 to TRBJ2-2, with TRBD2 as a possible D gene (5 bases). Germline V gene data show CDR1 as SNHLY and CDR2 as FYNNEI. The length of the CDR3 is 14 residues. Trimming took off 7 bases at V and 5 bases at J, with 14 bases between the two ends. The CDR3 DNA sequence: TGTGCCAGCACCGAGGGTATGAGAACCGGGGAGCTGTTTTTT. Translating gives CASTEGMRTGELFF. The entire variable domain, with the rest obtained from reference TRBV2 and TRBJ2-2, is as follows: EPEVTQTPSHQVTQMGQEVILRCVPISNHLYFYWYRQILGQKVEFLVSFYNNEISEKSEIFDDQFSVERPDGSNFTLKIRSTKLEDSAMYFCASTEGMRTGELFFGEGSRLTVL.

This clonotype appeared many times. CDR3 in amino acids: CASSFYRGMDEQYF. In nucleotides, the CDR3 is TGCGCCAGCAGCTTCTACAGGGGTATGGACGAGCAGTACTTC. The chain combines TRBV5-1 with TRBJ2-7; 7 bases map to TRBD1. V shed 2 bases, J shed 5 bases, and the junction held 7 bases outside the gene matches. Germline V CDR1 and CDR2: SGHRS, YFSETQ. CDR3 size: 14 residues.